These T cell receptor beta chains were read from a single sample in a study of blood T cells in healthy people across ages. TCRdb re-called the 5' RACE reads with MiXCR, one entry per CDR3 protein. The repertoire consists of approximately 1,700,000 distinct CDR3 sequences, with roughly two fifths occurring once and the leading ten covering 23%. Specimen: blood. Receptors originate from a human donor in good health. Both conserved end residues are part of each CDR3. D genes are given only for firm matches. A clone size is listed for some rows: how often the clone was seen (once, few, many), or a class if it is expanded.

V gene	J gene	D gene	clone size	CDR3 protein	CDR3 DNA
TRBV7-9	TRBJ2-1	TRBD2	-	CASSLGYSGGLYNEQFF	TGTGCCAGCAGCTTAGGATATAGCGGGGGCCTCTACAATGAGCAGTTCTTC
TRBV7-2	TRBJ2-7	-	once	CASSLEGFRAGIFYEQYF	TGTGCCAGCAGCTTAGAGGGGTTTCGGGCGGGAATCTTCTACGAGCAGTACTTC
TRBV6-5	TRBJ1-2	-	few	CASSYSEGGYYGYTF	TGTGCCAGCAGTTACTCGGAAGGGGGTTACTATGGCTACACCTTC
TRBV5-1	TRBJ1-2	-	-	CASSQGTATYGYTF	TGCGCCAGCAGCCAGGGGACGGCTACCTATGGCTACACCTTC
TRBV15	TRBJ1-2	-	-	CATSRAGQVSGYTF	TGTGCCACCAGCAGAGCGGGCCAGGTCAGCGGCTACACCTTC
TRBV28	TRBJ1-5	TRBD1	-	CASSPDRDANQPQHF	TGTGCCAGCAGCCCAGACAGGGATGCAAATCAGCCCCAGCATTTT
TRBV7-2	TRBJ2-5	-	many	CASSPASGLETQYF	TGTGCCAGCAGCCCCGCGTCAGGGTTAGAGACCCAGTACTTC
TRBV2	TRBJ2-2	-	few	CASSLFVTGELFF	TGTGCCAGCAGCCTTTTCGTAACCGGGGAGCTGTTTTTT
TRBV29-1	TRBJ2-1	-	many	CSVGGSGGEQFF	TGCAGCGTAGGGGGTTCTGGAGGTGAGCAGTTCTTC
TRBV14	TRBJ2-3	-	-	CASSQEEKLDTQYF	TGTGCTAGCAGCCAAGAAGAGAAGCTAGATACGCAGTATTTT
TRBV3-1	TRBJ2-7	TRBD1	once	CASSQDQTGGYEQYF	TGTGCCAGCAGCCAAGATCAGACAGGGGGATACGAGCAGTACTTC
TRBV7-2	TRBJ2-1	-	-	CASNIRSAGAGNNEQFF	TGTGCCAGCAACATCCGAAGCGCGGGGGCGGGGAACAATGAGCAGTTCTTC
TRBV7-9	TRBJ1-6	-	-	CASSPGSSSPLHF	TGTGCCAGCAGCCCAGGGTCTAGTTCACCCCTCCACTTT
TRBV12-3/TRBV12-4	TRBJ2-3	-	few	CASTLGASQYF	TGTGCCAGCACACTCGGTGCCTCGCAGTATTTT
TRBV20-1	TRBJ2-7	-	many	CSASPGSSYEQYF	TGCAGCGCCTCCCCTGGATCTTCATACGAGCAGTACTTC
TRBV7-2	TRBJ2-7	TRBD1	many	CASSLGAGGYEQYF	TGTGCCAGCAGCTTAGGGGCAGGGGGCTACGAGCAGTACTTC
TRBV4-3	TRBJ2-3	-	few	CASSQDLGRSGDTQYF	TGCGCCAGCAGCCAAGATTTGGGGCGGTCAGGGGATACGCAGTATTTT
TRBV10-3	TRBJ2-7	TRBD2	-	CASGAAGVNSYEQYF	TGTGCCTCCGGGGCAGCGGGGGTCAACTCCTACGAGCAGTACTTC
TRBV29-1	TRBJ1-1	-	few	CSVEESGQGNEAFF	TGCAGCGTTGAAGAATCGGGCCAGGGGAATGAAGCTTTCTTT
TRBV6-5	TRBJ1-1	-	few	CASSLNSGDTEAFF	TGTGCCAGCAGTTTAAATTCTGGGGACACTGAAGCTTTCTTT
TRBV6-5	TRBJ2-4	TRBD2	-	CASSYYLASGGERAKNIQYF	TGTGCCAGCAGTTACTACCTGGCTAGCGGGGGGGAACGAGCCAAAAACATTCAGTACTTC
TRBV7-9	TRBJ2-3	TRBD1	-	CASSTIPGQVSPDTQYF	TGTGCCAGCAGCACGATACCGGGACAGGTTTCCCCAGATACGCAGTATTTT
TRBV29-1	TRBJ1-1	-	few	CSAETRLGANGAFF	TGCAGCGCTGAAACCCGGTTAGGGGCCAACGGGGCTTTCTTT
TRBV5-1	TRBJ2-7	TRBD1	-	CASSARDRGSDEQYF	TGCGCCAGCAGCGCGCGGGACAGGGGTTCCGACGAGCAGTACTTC
TRBV5-6	TRBJ1-2	TRBD1	-	CASSLSDRESYGYTF	TGTGCCAGCAGCTTATCGGACAGGGAAAGCTATGGCTACACCTTC
TRBV7-9	TRBJ2-2	-	-	CASSLTNGGTGGLFF	TGTGCCAGCAGCTTAACCAACGGGGGCACCGGGGGGCTGTTTTTT
TRBV12-3/TRBV12-4	TRBJ2-1	-	-	CASSSGHPGEQFF	TGTGCCAGCAGTTCGGGACATCCTGGTGAGCAGTTCTTC
TRBV24-1	TRBJ2-7	-	few	CATSDPRTYEQYF	TGTGCCACCAGTGACCCACGGACCTACGAGCAGTACTTC
TRBV27	TRBJ1-2	-	many	CASSLREPHYGYTF	TGTGCCAGCAGTTTAAGGGAGCCCCACTATGGCTACACCTTC
TRBV5-1	TRBJ2-7	-	few	CASSSAGTSTEQYF	TGCGCCAGCAGTTCGGCGGGGACATCAACCGAGCAGTACTTC
TRBV28	TRBJ2-7	-	-	CASSLTEGRYEQYF	TGTGCCAGCAGTTTAACCGAGGGAAGGTACGAGCAGTACTTC
TRBV29-1	TRBJ1-5	TRBD1	-	CSVTDRGSNQPQHF	TGCAGCGTTACGGACAGGGGAAGCAATCAGCCCCAGCATTTT
TRBV20-1	TRBJ2-3	-	few	CSYLRAGSTDTQYF	TGCAGTTACTTGCGGGCGGGGAGTACAGATACGCAGTATTTT
TRBV7-3	TRBJ2-1	TRBD2	few	CASSLVLAGSYNEQFF	TGTGCCAGCAGCTTAGTTCTAGCGGGCTCCTACAATGAGCAGTTCTTC
TRBV6-1	TRBJ1-2	-	-	CASSLRQTTNYGYTF	TGTGCCAGCAGTCTACGACAGACCACTAACTATGGCTACACCTTC
TRBV29-1	TRBJ2-7	-	-	CSVVDEGYEQYF	TGCAGCGTGGTGGACGAGGGCTACGAGCAGTACTTC
TRBV29-1	TRBJ1-2	-	-	CSVRYRDGYTF	TGCAGCGTCAGATACAGGGATGGCTACACCTTC
TRBV11-2	TRBJ2-3	-	-	CASSFPSDTRLTSTDTQYF	TGTGCCAGCAGCTTTCCTAGCGACACTCGTTTAACTAGCACAGATACGCAGTATTTT
TRBV4-3	TRBJ1-2	-	few	CASSQDRRGRYGYTF	TGCGCCAGCAGCCAAGATCGGCGGGGTCGCTATGGCTACACCTTC
TRBV11-2	TRBJ2-7	-	few	CASSFEWGHNYEQYF	TGTGCCAGCAGCTTCGAATGGGGACACAACTACGAGCAGTACTTC
TRBV7-2	TRBJ2-3	TRBD2	few	CASSLALAGGTSTDTQYF	TGTGCCAGCAGCTTAGCCCTAGCGGGGGGGACTAGCACAGATACGCAGTATTTT
TRBV6-5	TRBJ2-1	-	-	CASSYAGASYNEQFF	TGTGCCAGCAGTTACGCGGGGGCCTCCTACAATGAGCAGTTCTTC
TRBV4-2	TRBJ2-5	TRBD2	-	CASSPELLANQETQYF	TGTGCCAGCAGCCCTGAACTACTAGCGAATCAAGAGACCCAGTACTTC